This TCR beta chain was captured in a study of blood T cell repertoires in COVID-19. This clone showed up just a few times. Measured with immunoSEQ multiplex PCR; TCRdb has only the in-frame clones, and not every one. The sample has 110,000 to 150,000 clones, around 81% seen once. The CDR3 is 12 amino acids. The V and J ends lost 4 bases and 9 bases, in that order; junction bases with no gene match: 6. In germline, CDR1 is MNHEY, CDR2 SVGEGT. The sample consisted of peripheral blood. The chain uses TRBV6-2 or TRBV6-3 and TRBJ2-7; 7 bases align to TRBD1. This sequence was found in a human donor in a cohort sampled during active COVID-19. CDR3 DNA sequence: TGTGCCAGCAGTTGGGCACAGGGGCGGCAGTACTTC. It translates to CASSWAQGRQYF.